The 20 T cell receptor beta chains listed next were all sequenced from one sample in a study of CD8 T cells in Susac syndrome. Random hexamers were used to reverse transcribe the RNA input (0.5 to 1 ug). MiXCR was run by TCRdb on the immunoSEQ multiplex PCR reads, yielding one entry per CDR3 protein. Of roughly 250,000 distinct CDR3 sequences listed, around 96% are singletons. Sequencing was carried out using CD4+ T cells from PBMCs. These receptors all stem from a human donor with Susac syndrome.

DNA for the CDR3: TGCGCCAGCAGCTTGTCCAGGCCCACCGGGGAGCTGTTTTTT. Residues: CASSLSRPTGELFF. The chain carries TRBV5-1 and TRBJ2-2; no clear D. V lost 1 base, J lost 4 bases, and 8 bases lay in between. Germline assignment: CDR1 SGHRS and CDR2 YFSETQ. There are 14 residues in the CDR3.

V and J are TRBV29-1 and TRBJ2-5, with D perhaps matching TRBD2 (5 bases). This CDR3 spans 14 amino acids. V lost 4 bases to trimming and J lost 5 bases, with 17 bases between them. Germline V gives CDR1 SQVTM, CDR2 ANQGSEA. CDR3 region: CSVGRTRGGETQYF. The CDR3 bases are TGCAGCGTTGGCCGGACCCGCGGCGGGGAGACCCAGTACTTC.

The CDR3 loop reads CASSLIGGLVRDEQFF. CDR3 nucleotides: TGTGCCAGCAGCTTAATAGGGGGACTAGTTAGGGATGAGCAGTTCTTC. The chain carries TRBV11-2 and TRBJ2-1; 8 nucleotides agree with TRBD2. The CDR3 has 16 residues. V lost 2 bases and J lost 8; bases outside the gene matches: 11. From germline, CDR1 is SGHAT and CDR2 FQNNGV.

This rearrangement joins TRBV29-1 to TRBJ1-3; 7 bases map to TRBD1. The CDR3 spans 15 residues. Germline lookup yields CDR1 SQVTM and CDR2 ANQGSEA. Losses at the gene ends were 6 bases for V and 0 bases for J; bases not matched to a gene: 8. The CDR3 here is CSVARGTASGNTIYF. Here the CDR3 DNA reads TGCAGCGTGGCACGCGGGACAGCCTCTGGAAACACCATATATTTT. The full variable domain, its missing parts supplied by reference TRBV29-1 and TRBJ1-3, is SAVISQKPSRDICQRGTSLTIQCQVDSQVTMMFWYRQQPGQSLTLIATANQGSEATYESGFVIDKFPISRPNLTFSTLTVSNMSPEDSSIYLCSVARGTASGNTIYFGEGSWLTVV.

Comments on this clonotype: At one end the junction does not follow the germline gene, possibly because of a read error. The CDR3 DNA sequence: TGTGCCAGCAGTGGGACAGCCTTGACTGTAGCTTTCTTT. Protein sequence: CASSGTALTVAFF. The chain couples TRBV12-3 or TRBV12-4 to TRBJ1-1; 7 bases fit TRBD1. The CDR3 runs 13 residues.

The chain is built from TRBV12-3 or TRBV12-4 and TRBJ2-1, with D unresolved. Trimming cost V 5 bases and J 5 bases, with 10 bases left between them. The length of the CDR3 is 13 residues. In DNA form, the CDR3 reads TGTGCCAGCAGTCCGAACATAGACAATGAGCAGTTCTTC. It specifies CASSPNIDNEQFF.

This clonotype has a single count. The CDR3 region is CATSPGDTGYGYTF. Here the CDR3 DNA reads TGTGCCACCAGCCCCGGGGACACCGGCTATGGCTACACCTTC. The rearrangement links TRBV24-1 to TRBJ1-2; weak D call: TRBD1 (6 bases). CDR3 size: 14 residues. In germline, CDR1 is KGHDR, CDR2 SFDVKD. V dropped 7 bases and J dropped 4 bases, with 15 bases sitting between them.

CDR3 region: CASSLEGQGAQPQHF. The CDR3 DNA reads as TGCGCCAGCAGCTTGGAGGGACAGGGGGCGCAGCCCCAGCATTTT. The chain has TRBV5-1 and TRBJ1-5; 12 bases are a match to TRBD1. CDR3 length: 15 residues. Per the germline V gene, CDR1 is SGHRS and CDR2 is YFSETQ. V was clipped by 0 bases and J by 7 bases; unmatched bases: 2. Together with reference TRBV5-1 and TRBJ1-5, the CDR3 gives the full variable domain: KAGVTQTPRYLIKTRGQQVTLSCSPISGHRSVSWYQQTPGQGLQFLFEYFSETQRNKGNFPGRFSGRQFSNSRSEMNVSTLELGDSALYLCASSLEGQGAQPQHFGDGTRLSIL.

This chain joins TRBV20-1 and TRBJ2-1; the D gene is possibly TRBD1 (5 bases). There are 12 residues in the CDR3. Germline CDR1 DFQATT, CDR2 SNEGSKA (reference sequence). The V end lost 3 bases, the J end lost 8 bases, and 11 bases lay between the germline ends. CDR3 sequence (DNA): TGCAGTGCTAGTATTAGGGGCGATGAGCAGTTCTTC. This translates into CSASIRGDEQFF.

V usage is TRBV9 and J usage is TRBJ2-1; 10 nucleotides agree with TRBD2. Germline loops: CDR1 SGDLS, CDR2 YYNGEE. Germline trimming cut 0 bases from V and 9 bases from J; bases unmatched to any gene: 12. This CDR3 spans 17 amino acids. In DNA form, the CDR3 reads TGTGCCAGCAGCGTAGAGCTAGCGGGAGCCGCCGGGGGTGAGCAGTTCTTC. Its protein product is CASSVELAGAAGGEQFF.

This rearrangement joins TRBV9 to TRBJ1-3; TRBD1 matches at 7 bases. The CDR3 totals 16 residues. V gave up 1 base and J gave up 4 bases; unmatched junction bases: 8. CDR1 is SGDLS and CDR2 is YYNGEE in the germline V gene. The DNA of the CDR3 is TGTGCCAGCAGCGTAACCCCGGACAGGCTCGGAAACACCATATATTTT. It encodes CASSVTPDRLGNTIYF.

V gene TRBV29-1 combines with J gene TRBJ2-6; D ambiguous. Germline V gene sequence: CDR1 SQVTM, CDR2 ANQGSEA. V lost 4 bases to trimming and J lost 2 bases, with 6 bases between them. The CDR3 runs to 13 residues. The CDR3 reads CSVGGAGANVLTF. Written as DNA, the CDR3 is TGCAGCGTTGGGGGTGCTGGGGCCAACGTCCTGACTTTC. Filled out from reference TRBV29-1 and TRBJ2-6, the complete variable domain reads SAVISQKPSRDICQRGTSLTIQCQVDSQVTMMFWYRQQPGQSLTLIATANQGSEATYESGFVIDKFPISRPNLTFSTLTVSNMSPEDSSIYLCSVGGAGANVLTFGAGSRLTVL.

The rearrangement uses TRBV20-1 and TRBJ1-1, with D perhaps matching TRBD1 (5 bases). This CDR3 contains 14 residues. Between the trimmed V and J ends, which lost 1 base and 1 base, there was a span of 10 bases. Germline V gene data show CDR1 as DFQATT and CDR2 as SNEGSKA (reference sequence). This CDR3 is CSARVRGQNTEAFF. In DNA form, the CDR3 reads TGCAGTGCTAGAGTGAGGGGCCAGAACACTGAAGCTTTCTTT.

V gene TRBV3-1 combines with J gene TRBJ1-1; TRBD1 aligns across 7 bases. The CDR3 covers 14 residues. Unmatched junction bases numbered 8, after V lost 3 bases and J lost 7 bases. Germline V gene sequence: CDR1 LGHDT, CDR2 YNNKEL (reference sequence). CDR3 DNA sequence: TGTGCCAGCAGCCAGCAAGGGGGCAAATATGAAGCTTTCTTT. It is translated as CASSQQGGKYEAFF. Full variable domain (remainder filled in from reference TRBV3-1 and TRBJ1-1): DTAVSQTPKYLVTQMGNDKSIKCEQNLGHDTMYWYKQDSKKFLKIMFSYNNKELIINETVPNRFSPKSPDKAHLNLHINSLELGDSAVYFCASSQQGGKYEAFFGQGTRLTVV.

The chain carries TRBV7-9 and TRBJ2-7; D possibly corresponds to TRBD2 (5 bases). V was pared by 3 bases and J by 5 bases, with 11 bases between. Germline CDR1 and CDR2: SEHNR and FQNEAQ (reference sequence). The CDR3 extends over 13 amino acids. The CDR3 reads CASSFVGADEQYF. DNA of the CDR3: TGTGCCAGCAGCTTTGTGGGAGCCGACGAGCAGTACTTC.

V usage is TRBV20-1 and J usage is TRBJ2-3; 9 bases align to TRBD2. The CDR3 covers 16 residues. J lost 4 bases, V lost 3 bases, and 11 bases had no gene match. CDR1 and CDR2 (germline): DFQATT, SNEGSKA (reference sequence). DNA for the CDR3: TGCAGTGCTAGTGAGGGACTAGCCGGGGCCCCAGATACGCAGTATTTT. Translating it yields CSASEGLAGAPDTQYF.

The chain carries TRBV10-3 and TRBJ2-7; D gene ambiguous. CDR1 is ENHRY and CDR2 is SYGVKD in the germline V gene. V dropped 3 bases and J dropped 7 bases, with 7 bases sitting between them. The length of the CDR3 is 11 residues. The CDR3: CAISERAEQYF. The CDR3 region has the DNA TGTGCCATCAGTGAAAGGGCAGAGCAGTACTTC.

The CDR3 bases are TGCAGTGCCTCAAAGACGATGAGGCAGAGCTCCTACAATGAGCAGTTCTTC. The encoded protein is CSASKTMRQSSYNEQFF. This chain uses TRBV20-1 with TRBJ2-1; D is unresolved. Germline V lookup: CDR1 DFQATT, CDR2 SNEGSKA (reference sequence). V dropped 6 bases and J dropped 0 bases, with 21 bases sitting between them. The length of the CDR3 is 17 residues.

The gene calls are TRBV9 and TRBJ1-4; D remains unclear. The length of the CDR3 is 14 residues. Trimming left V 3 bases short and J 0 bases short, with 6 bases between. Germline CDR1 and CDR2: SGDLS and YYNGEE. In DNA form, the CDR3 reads TGTGCCAGCAGCGCCAGTTCAACTAATGAAAAACTGTTTTTT. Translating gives CASSASSTNEKLFF.

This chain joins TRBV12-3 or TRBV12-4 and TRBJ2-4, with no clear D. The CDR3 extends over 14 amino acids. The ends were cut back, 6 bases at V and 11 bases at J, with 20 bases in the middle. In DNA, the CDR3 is TGTGCCAGCAGGTCGACGACCGTTACGAGCCTTCAGTACTTC. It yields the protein CASRSTTVTSLQYF.